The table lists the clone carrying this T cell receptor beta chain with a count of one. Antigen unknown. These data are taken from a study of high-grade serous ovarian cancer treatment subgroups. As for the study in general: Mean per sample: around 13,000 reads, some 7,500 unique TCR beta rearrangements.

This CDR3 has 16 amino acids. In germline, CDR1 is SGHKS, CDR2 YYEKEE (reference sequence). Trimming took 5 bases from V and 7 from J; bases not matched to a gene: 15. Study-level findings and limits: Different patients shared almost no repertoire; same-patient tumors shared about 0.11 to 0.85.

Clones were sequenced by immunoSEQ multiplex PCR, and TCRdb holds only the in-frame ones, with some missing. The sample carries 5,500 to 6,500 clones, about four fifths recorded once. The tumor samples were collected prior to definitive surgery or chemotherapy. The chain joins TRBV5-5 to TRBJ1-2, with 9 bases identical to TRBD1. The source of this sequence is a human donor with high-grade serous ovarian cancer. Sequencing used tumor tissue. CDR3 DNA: TGTGCCAGCAGTTTATCGACAGGGGGGCTATTAGGTGGCTACACCTTC. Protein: CASSLSTGGLLGGYTF. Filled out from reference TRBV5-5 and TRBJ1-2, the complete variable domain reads DAGVTQSPTHLIKTRGQQVTLRCSPISGHKSVSWYQQVLGQGPQFIFQYYEKEERGRGNFPDRFSARQFPNYSSELNVNALLLGDSALYLCASSLSTGGLLGGYTFGSGTRLTVV.